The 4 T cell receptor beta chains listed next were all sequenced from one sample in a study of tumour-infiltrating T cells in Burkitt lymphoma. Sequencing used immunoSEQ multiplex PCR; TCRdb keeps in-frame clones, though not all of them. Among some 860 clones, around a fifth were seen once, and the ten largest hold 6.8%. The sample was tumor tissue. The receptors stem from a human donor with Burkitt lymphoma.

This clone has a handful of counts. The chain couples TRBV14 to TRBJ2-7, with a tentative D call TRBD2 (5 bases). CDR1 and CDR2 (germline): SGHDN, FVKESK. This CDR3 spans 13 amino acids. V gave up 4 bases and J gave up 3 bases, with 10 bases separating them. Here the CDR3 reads CASSPVRDYEQYF. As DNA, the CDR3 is TGTGCCAGCAGCCCAGTGAGGGACTACGAGCAGTACTTC.

CDR3 sequence reads: CASSPRQGSVNTGELFF. Written as DNA, the CDR3 is TGTGCCAGCAGCCCACGACAGGGATCAGTGAACACCGGGGAGCTGTTTTTT. This chain links TRBV7-9 with TRBJ2-2; 7 positions agree with TRBD1. V trimming: 5 bases; J trimming: 1 base; junction bases outside the gene matches: 10. Germline values: CDR1 SEHNR, CDR2 FQNEAQ (reference sequence). The CDR3 totals 17 residues. Looking up the rest from reference TRBV7-9 and TRBJ2-2 gives the full variable domain: DTGVSQNPRHKITKRGQNVTFRCDPISEHNRLYWYRQTLGQGPEFLTYFQNEAQLEKSRLLSDRFSAERPKGSFSTLEIQRTEQGDSAMYLCASSPRQGSVNTGELFFGEGSRLTVL.

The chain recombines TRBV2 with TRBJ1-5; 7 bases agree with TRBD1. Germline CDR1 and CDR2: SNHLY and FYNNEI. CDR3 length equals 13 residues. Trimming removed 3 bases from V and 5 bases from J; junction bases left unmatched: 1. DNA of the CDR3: TGTGCCAGCAGTGAGACAGGGTATCAGCCCCAGCATTTT. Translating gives CASSETGYQPQHF.

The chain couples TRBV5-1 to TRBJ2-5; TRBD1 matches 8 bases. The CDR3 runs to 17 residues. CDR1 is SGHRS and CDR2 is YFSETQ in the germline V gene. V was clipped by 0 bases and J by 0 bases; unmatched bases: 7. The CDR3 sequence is CASSLARTGTYQETQYF. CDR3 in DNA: TGCGCCAGCAGCTTGGCCAGGACAGGGACTTACCAAGAGACCCAGTACTTC.